The 19 T cell receptor beta chains in this list originate from one sample, sequenced in a study of cytomegalovirus exposure and HLA in healthy donors. Primers for the PCR totalled 60 Vbeta and 13 Jbeta. TCRdb's table, derived via immunoSEQ multiplex PCR, lists solely in-frame clones and lacks some. The sample includes about 130,000 clones, roughly four fifths of them seen just once. Sequenced material: PBMCs. The origin of the receptors is a female donor in good health and CMV-seropositive.

J is TRBJ2-5 and V is TRBV5-1; 14 bases are a match to TRBD2. The CDR3 contains 17 residues. Trimming removed 0 bases from V and 5 bases from J; junction bases left unmatched: 6. In germline, CDR1 is SGHRS, CDR2 YFSETQ. The CDR3 DNA reads as TGCGCCAGCAGCTTGGGACTAGCGGGGGGGCCGGTCGAGACCCAGTACTTC. Amino acids: CASSLGLAGGPVETQYF.

In the case of this clone: Other nucleotide sequences in the sample specify the same CDR3. CDR3 in amino acids: CASSGAGGLYEQYF. Here the CDR3 DNA reads TGTGCCAGCAGCGGAGCGGGGGGTCTCTACGAGCAGTACTTC. The chain links TRBV27 to TRBJ2-7; 9 bases are shared with TRBD2. This CDR3 has 14 residues. J lost 3 bases, V lost 6 bases, and 6 bases had no gene match. Germline V gives CDR1 MNHEY, CDR2 SMNVEV (reference sequence).

The J gene is TRBJ1-5, the V gene TRBV10-3; D is ambiguous. The CDR3 contains 14 residues. Trimming pared 0 bases from V and 5 bases from J, leaving 8 bases between. Germline V gene data show CDR1 as ENHRY and CDR2 as SYGVKD. CDR3 amino acids: CAISESTPYQPQHF. The CDR3 nucleotides read TGTGCCATCAGTGAGTCGACACCCTATCAGCCCCAGCATTTT.

The chain uses TRBV28 and TRBJ1-5; possible D gene TRBD1, 6 bases. Germline CDR1 reads MDHEN; CDR2 reads SYDVKM. V lost 4 bases and J lost 2, with 15 bases in between. The length of the CDR3 is 16 residues. The CDR3 coding sequence is TGTGCCAGCAGTTCGAGCATACAGGGAGGCAATCAGCCCCAGCATTTT. Its protein is CASSSSIQGGNQPQHF.

V gene TRBV5-4 combines with J gene TRBJ1-2; no definite D call. The CDR3 is made up of 14 amino acids. CDR1 is SGHNT and CDR2 is YYREEE in the germline V gene (reference sequence). V lost 5 bases to trimming and J lost 8 bases, with 19 bases between them. CDR3 region: CASSRKGAAGGYTF. The CDR3 DNA sequence: TGTGCCAGCAGTCGCAAGGGTGCCGCGGGGGGCTACACCTTC.

The rearrangement joins TRBV6-4 to TRBJ1-5; TRBD1 matches at 11 bases. The J segment lost 4 bases and the V segment lost 3 bases, leaving 14 bases of the junction unmatched. Germline V gene data show CDR1 as MRHNA and CDR2 as SNTAGT. CDR3 size: 19 residues. DNA of the CDR3: TGTGCCAGCAGTGATTACCTGGGACAGGGGGAAGGGGAGAATCAGCCCCAGCATTTT. This gives the protein CASSDYLGQGEGENQPQHF.

This clone has just a few counts. V gene TRBV19 combines with J gene TRBJ1-1; TRBD1 agrees at 10 bases. This CDR3 is built from 15 residues. V trimming: 4 bases; J trimming: 7 bases; junction bases outside the gene matches: 9. CDR1 is LNHDA and CDR2 is SQIVND in the germline V gene (reference sequence). CDR3 sequence reads: CASSKAPGQGLEAFF. CDR3 sequence (DNA): TGTGCCAGTAGTAAAGCCCCGGGACAGGGGCTTGAAGCTTTCTTT.

Written as DNA, the CDR3 is TGTGCCAGCAGTGAAGGACGGGATACTAGCACAGATACGCAGTATTTT. Protein product: CASSEGRDTSTDTQYF. The chain combines TRBV25-1 with TRBJ2-3; TRBD2 might be the D (5 bases). Trimming took 2 bases from V and 0 from J, leaving 12 bases between them. This CDR3 comprises 16 residues. The germline V gene has CDR1 MGHDK and CDR2 SYGVNS. The complete variable domain, with remaining parts taken from reference TRBV25-1 and TRBJ2-3, reads EADIYQTPRYLVIGTGKKITLECSQTMGHDKMYWYQQDPGMELHLIHYSYGVNSTEKGDLSSESTVSRIRTEHFPLTLESARPSHTSQYLCASSEGRDTSTDTQYFGPGTRLTVL.

The gene calls are TRBV9 and TRBJ1-1; TRBD1 agrees at 8 bases. Germline-derived CDR1 and CDR2 are SGDLS and YYNGEE. Trimming took 3 bases from V and 5 from J; bases not matched to a gene: 0. The CDR3 runs to 12 residues. The CDR3 DNA sequence: TGTGCCAGCAGCGGACAGGGGACTGAAGCTTTCTTT. Amino acid sequence: CASSGQGTEAFF.

J is TRBJ2-2 and V is TRBV7-2, with 10 nucleotides matching TRBD1. The germline gives CDR1 SGHTA, CDR2 FQGNSA. V shed 5 bases and J 6 bases; nucleotides not matched to a gene: 6. This CDR3 has 15 residues. DNA for the CDR3: TGTGCCAGCAGCCACCGGGACAGGGGAGCCGGGGAGCTGTTTTTT. This encodes CASSHRDRGAGELFF.

The gene calls are TRBV2 and TRBJ2-1; 8 nucleotides agree with TRBD2. This CDR3 region has 16 residues. Germline V gene sequence: CDR1 SNHLY, CDR2 FYNNEI. After removal of 1 base from V and 3 bases from J, the junction contained 5 bases not matched to a gene. As DNA, the CDR3 is TGTGCCAGCAGTGAAGTGGGGACTAGTTTCTACAATGAGCAGTTCTTC. Amino acids: CASSEVGTSFYNEQFF.

The chain employs TRBV19 and TRBJ2-7; TRBD2 agrees at 10 bases. With V trimmed by 1 base and J by 2 bases, 5 bases remained unmatched. The CDR3 has 16 amino acids. Germline V gives CDR1 LNHDA, CDR2 SQIVND (reference sequence). Here the CDR3 reads CASSIATSGDTYEQYF. The CDR3 DNA follows: TGTGCCAGTAGTATAGCCACTAGCGGGGATACCTACGAGCAGTACTTC.

This rearrangement joins TRBV5-1 to TRBJ2-3; D may be TRBD1 (5 bases). This CDR3 comprises 14 residues. CDR1 is SGHRS and CDR2 is YFSETQ in the germline V gene. V was clipped by 4 bases and J by 7 bases, with 16 bases between them. The CDR3 bases are TGCGCCAGCAGCCCACCCACAGGAGCAAATACGCAGTATTTT. Translation gives CASSPPTGANTQYF.

CDR3 coding DNA: TGCGCCAGCAGTCAAGCCGGCAGGGGTAGCGACGAGCAGTACTTC. Its translation: CASSQAGRGSDEQYF. The V call is TRBV23-1, the J call TRBJ2-7, with a weak D call TRBD1 (6 bases). TRBV23-1 is flagged as an ORF with uncertain function. CDR3 length: 15 residues. V lost 2 bases and J 5 bases, leaving 16 bases between the germline ends.

The V and J genes are TRBV27 and TRBJ1-1, with 9 bases that match TRBD1. This CDR3 has 13 amino acids. The J segment lost 6 bases and the V segment lost 8 bases, leaving 7 bases of the junction unmatched. CDR1 MNHEY and CDR2 SMNVEV come from the germline V gene (reference sequence). In nucleotides, the CDR3 is TGTGCCAGCGGACAGGGGAGATTTTCTGAAGCTTTCTTT. The encoded protein is CASGQGRFSEAFF.

This clone has more than one count but fewer than ten. V is TRBV5-5 and J is TRBJ1-3; possible D gene TRBD1, 5 bases. CDR3 size: 16 residues. Trimming pared 2 bases from V and 7 bases from J, leaving 19 bases between. The germline CDR1 and CDR2 sequences are SGHKS and YYEKEE (reference sequence). This chain's CDR3 is CASSLGHTRISNTIYF. In DNA form, the CDR3 reads TGTGCCAGCAGCTTAGGACATACACGGATTAGCAACACCATATATTTT.

The rearrangement uses TRBV6-5 and TRBJ1-2, with TRBD1 matching 8 bases. Losses at the gene ends were 6 bases for V and 8 bases for J; bases not matched to a gene: 8. Germline CDR1 reads MNHEY; CDR2 reads SVGAGI. This CDR3 spans 13 amino acids. The chain's CDR3 is CASRSTGGRGYTF. CDR3 nucleotide sequence: TGTGCCAGCAGATCTACAGGGGGGAGGGGCTACACCTTC.

This clone was seen once. V gene TRBV5-1 combines with J gene TRBJ2-1, with D possibly TRBD1 on 5 matching bases. From germline, CDR1 is SGHRS and CDR2 YFSETQ. V lost 0 bases and J 7 bases, leaving 8 bases between the germline ends. The CDR3 sequence is 13 residues long. The CDR3 reads CASSLGQGNEQFF. The CDR3 region has the DNA TGCGCCAGCAGCTTGGGTCAGGGAAATGAGCAGTTCTTC.

The V and J genes are TRBV27 and TRBJ1-5, with D possibly TRBD1 on 6 matching bases. V was pared by 1 base and J by 2 bases, with 6 bases between. The CDR3 is made up of 14 amino acids. Per the germline V gene, CDR1 is MNHEY and CDR2 is SMNVEV (reference sequence). CDR3 sequence reads: CASSLYRGNQPQHF. CDR3 DNA: TGTGCCAGCAGTTTATACAGGGGCAATCAGCCCCAGCATTTT.